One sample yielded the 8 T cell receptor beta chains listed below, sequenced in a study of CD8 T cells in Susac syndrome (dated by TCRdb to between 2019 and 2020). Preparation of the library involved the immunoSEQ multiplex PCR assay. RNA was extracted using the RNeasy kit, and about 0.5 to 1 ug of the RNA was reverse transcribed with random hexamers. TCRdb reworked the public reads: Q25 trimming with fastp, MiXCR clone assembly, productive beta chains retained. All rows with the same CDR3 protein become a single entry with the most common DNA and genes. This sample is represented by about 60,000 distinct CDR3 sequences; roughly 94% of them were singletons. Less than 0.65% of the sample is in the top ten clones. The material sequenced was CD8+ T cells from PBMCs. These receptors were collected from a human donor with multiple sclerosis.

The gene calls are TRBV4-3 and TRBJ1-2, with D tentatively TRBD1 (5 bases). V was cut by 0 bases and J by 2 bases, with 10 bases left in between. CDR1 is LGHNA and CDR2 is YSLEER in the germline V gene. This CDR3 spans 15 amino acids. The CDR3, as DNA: TGCGCCAGCAGCCAAGATGGGGCAGGGAACTATGGCTACACCTTC. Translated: CASSQDGAGNYGYTF.

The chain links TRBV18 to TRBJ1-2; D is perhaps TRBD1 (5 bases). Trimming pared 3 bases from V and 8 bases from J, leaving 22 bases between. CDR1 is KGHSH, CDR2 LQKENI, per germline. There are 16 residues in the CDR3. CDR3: CASSPGTDGILRGYTF. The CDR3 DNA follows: TGTGCCAGCTCACCCGGGACGGACGGGATTCTCCGGGGCTACACCTTC.

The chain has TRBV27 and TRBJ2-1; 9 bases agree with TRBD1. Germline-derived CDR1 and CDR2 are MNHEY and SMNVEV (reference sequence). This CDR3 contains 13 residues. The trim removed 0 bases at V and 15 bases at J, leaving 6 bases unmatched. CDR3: CASSLSSGTGRFF. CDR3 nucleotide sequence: TGTGCCAGCAGTTTATCTTCCGGGACAGGGAGGTTCTTC.

CDR3 in amino acids: CSARESQGAKLTGELFF. CDR3 sequence (DNA): TGCAGTGCTAGAGAGTCCCAGGGGGCTAAACTCACCGGGGAGCTGTTTTTT. V usage is TRBV20-1 and J usage is TRBJ2-2; 8 bases align to TRBD1. The germline V gene has CDR1 DFQATT and CDR2 SNEGSKA (reference sequence). This CDR3 is built from 17 residues. V was pared by 0 bases and J by 4 bases, with 10 bases of the junction left unmatched.

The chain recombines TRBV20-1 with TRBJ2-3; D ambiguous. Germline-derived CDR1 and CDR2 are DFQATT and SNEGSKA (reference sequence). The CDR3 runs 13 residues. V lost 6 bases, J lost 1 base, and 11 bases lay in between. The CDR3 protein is CSALDEGTDTQYF. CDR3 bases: TGCAGTGCCCTTGACGAAGGCACAGATACGCAGTATTTT.

Here the CDR3 reads CATSNRDRGYNEQYF. DNA of the CDR3: TGTGCCACCAGTAATAGGGACAGGGGCTACAACGAGCAGTACTTC. This chain uses TRBV15 with TRBJ2-7, with 10 bases aligning to TRBD1. V shed 6 bases and J 5 bases; nucleotides not matched to a gene: 10. Germline V gene data show CDR1 as LNHNV and CDR2 as YYDKDF (reference sequence). The CDR3 length is 15 residues.

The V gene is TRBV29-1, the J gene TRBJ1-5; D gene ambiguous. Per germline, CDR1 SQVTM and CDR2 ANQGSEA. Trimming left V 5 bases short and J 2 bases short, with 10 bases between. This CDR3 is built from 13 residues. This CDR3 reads CSVLELGNQPQHF. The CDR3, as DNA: TGCAGCGTTCTAGAGTTAGGCAATCAGCCCCAGCATTTT.

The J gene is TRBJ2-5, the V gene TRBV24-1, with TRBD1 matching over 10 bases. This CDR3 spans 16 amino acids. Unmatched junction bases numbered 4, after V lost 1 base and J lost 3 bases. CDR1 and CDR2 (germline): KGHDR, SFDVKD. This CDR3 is CATSDLETGGKETQYF. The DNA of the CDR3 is TGTGCCACCAGTGATTTAGAGACAGGGGGCAAAGAGACCCAGTACTTC.